These 24 T cell receptor beta chains share one sample of origin, sequenced in a study of shared clonotypes between healthy human individuals. Only in-frame clones appear in the TCRdb table, and some are missing; sequencing was by immunoSEQ multiplex PCR. The sample lists 2,500,000 or so clones, roughly 92% occurring once. Sequencing input: naive CD4+ T cells from PBMCs. Subset in this sample: CD45RA+ positively selected. The receptors here all came from a young man in good health. Some clones in this sample may be carry-over from other donors' samples.

Note on this clone: The same CDR3 also results from other DNA sequences found in this sample. As DNA, the CDR3 is TGTGCCAGTAGCCGGGAGGGGGCTACGGGGGAGCTGTTTTTT. Its translation is CASSREGATGELFF. This sequence joins TRBV6-5 and TRBJ2-2; a possible D gene is TRBD2 (8 bases). Trimming pared 9 bases from V and 8 bases from J, leaving 19 bases between. Germline V lookup: CDR1 MNHEY, CDR2 SVGAGI. CDR3 length equals 14 residues.

The genes are TRBV5-1 and TRBJ2-2; TRBD2 matches 7 bases. V was pared by 0 bases and J by 4 bases, with 3 bases of the junction left unmatched. The CDR3 sequence is 15 residues long. CDR1 and CDR2 from the germline V gene are SGHRS and YFSETQ. Here the CDR3 reads CASSLGTRTTGELFF. CDR3 in DNA: TGCGCCAGCAGCTTGGGGACTAGAACCACCGGGGAGCTGTTTTTT.

The chain uses TRBV18 and TRBJ2-5; D is perhaps TRBD1 (5 bases). Germline V gene lookup returns CDR1 KGHSH and CDR2 LQKENI. This CDR3 is built from 13 residues. Deletions cut 3 bases from V and 4 bases from J, with 9 bases between. CDR3 sequence (DNA): TGTGCCAGCTCACCGGGCAGGGCAGAGACCCAGTACTTC. Encoded protein: CASSPGRAETQYF.

This sequence joins TRBV27 and TRBJ2-1; 9 bases agree with TRBD2. V lost 4 bases and J lost 3; bases outside the gene matches: 4. The CDR3 totals 15 residues. Looked up from germline, CDR1 is MNHEY and CDR2 is SMNVEV (reference sequence). The CDR3 DNA reads TGTGCCAGCAGTTATTCTAGCGGGATCTACAATGAGCAGTTCTTC. It is translated as CASSYSSGIYNEQFF.

J is TRBJ2-1 and V is TRBV5-1, with D perhaps given as TRBD1 or TRBD2 (5 bases each). CDR1 is SGHRS, CDR2 YFSETQ, per germline. With 3 bases removed from V and 6 bases from J, the gap between germline ends came to 13 bases. The CDR3 sequence is 14 residues long. DNA for the CDR3: TGCGCCAGCAGCTCCGCCGGGGCACGCAATGAGCAGTTCTTC. Protein product: CASSSAGARNEQFF.

The V gene is TRBV28, the J gene TRBJ2-7, with TRBD1 as a possible D gene (6 bases). This CDR3 comprises 12 residues. The germline V gene encodes CDR1 MDHEN and CDR2 SYDVKM. Trimming removed 8 bases from V and 9 bases from J, with 17 bases in between. CDR3 region: CASFLQGSGQYF. The CDR3 coding sequence is TGTGCCAGCTTTTTGCAGGGGAGTGGGCAGTACTTC.

The chain carries TRBV19 and TRBJ2-1, with D uncertain. This CDR3 spans 15 amino acids. The V end lost 6 bases, the J end lost 0 bases, and 12 bases lay between the germline ends. Germline CDR1 LNHDA, CDR2 SQIVND (reference sequence). The CDR3 DNA reads TGTGCCAGTAGACCAGTGACAAACTCCTACAATGAGCAGTTCTTC. It translates to CASRPVTNSYNEQFF.

The chain combines TRBV6-6 with TRBJ2-1; 8 nucleotides align to TRBD2. V shed 7 bases, J shed 11 bases, and the junction held 7 bases outside the gene matches. Germline lookup yields CDR1 MNHNY and CDR2 SVGAGI (reference sequence). CDR3 length: 12 amino acids. The CDR3 nucleotides read TGTGCCAGCAAAGACAGCGGGAGAAAGCAGTTCTTC. This encodes CASKDSGRKQFF.

Concerning this clone itself: Additional DNA sequences in this sample encode the identical CDR3. This chain uses TRBV5-1 with TRBJ1-2, with TRBD1 identical over 7 bases. Trimming removed 4 bases from V and 7 bases from J; junction bases left unmatched: 7. This CDR3 region has 13 residues. CDR1 SGHRS and CDR2 YFSETQ come from the germline V gene. The CDR3 DNA follows: TGCGCCAGCAGCAGTGGACAGGCAGGTGGCTACACCTTC. It specifies CASSSGQAGGYTF.

The chain carries TRBV6-5 and TRBJ2-7; D call uncertain. The V and J ends lost 0 bases and 3 bases respectively, with 12 bases between them. The length of the CDR3 is 15 residues. Per the germline V gene, CDR1 is MNHEY and CDR2 is SVGAGI. CDR3 protein: CASSYSFEQSYEQYF. The CDR3, as DNA: TGTGCCAGCAGTTACTCGTTTGAACAGAGCTACGAGCAGTACTTC.

The rearrangement links TRBV7-9 to TRBJ1-3; D is perhaps TRBD1 (5 bases). The CDR3 length is 16 residues. CDR1 is SEHNR and CDR2 is FQNEAQ in the germline V gene (reference sequence). Between the trimmed V and J ends, which lost 3 bases and 4 bases, there was a span of 16 bases. CDR3: CASSFAPGTGGNTIYF. The CDR3 nucleotides read TGTGCCAGCAGCTTCGCCCCTGGGACGGGAGGAAACACCATATATTTT.

This clone occurred once. This chain connects TRBV9 to TRBJ2-3; D assignment may be TRBD1 or TRBD2 (5 bases each). This CDR3 has 14 amino acids. Between the trimmed V and J ends, which lost 4 bases and 2 bases, there was a span of 11 bases. Germline V gene lookup returns CDR1 SGDLS and CDR2 YYNGEE. The CDR3 spells CASSRDGATDTQYF. The CDR3 DNA follows: TGTGCCAGCAGCAGGGACGGAGCCACAGATACGCAGTATTTT.

The genes are TRBV14 and TRBJ1-3; D is unresolved. V lost 1 base, J lost 0 bases, and 7 bases lay in between. Germline loops: CDR1 SGHDN, CDR2 FVKESK. The CDR3 length is 15 residues. In DNA, the CDR3 is TGTGCCAGCAGCCAAGTCGTCAGCTCTGGAAACACCATATATTTT. Translating it yields CASSQVVSSGNTIYF. Variable domain in full (rest from reference TRBV14 and TRBJ1-3): EAGVTQFPSHSVIEKGQTVTLRCDPISGHDNLYWYRRVMGKEIKFLLHFVKESKQDESGMPNNRFLAERTGGTYSTLKVQPAELEDSGVYFCASSQVVSSGNTIYFGEGSWLTVV.

V usage is TRBV28 and J usage is TRBJ1-1; no clear D gene. The CDR3 extends over 14 amino acids. CDR1 is MDHEN and CDR2 is SYDVKM in the germline V gene. The V end lost 8 bases, the J end lost 1 base, and 14 bases lay between the germline ends. CDR3 region: CASRLPSANTEAFF. The CDR3 DNA reads TGTGCCAGCCGGTTACCTAGCGCGAACACTGAAGCTTTCTTT.

This clone has only one observation. This sequence joins TRBV6-1 and TRBJ1-3; no clear D. Between the trimmed V and J ends, which lost 4 bases and 0 bases, there was a span of 13 bases. Germline loops: CDR1 MNHNS, CDR2 SASEGT. The CDR3 is 16 amino acids. In nucleotides, the CDR3 is TGTGCCAGCAGTGGCGGCGGGCCCGCCTCTGGAAACACCATATATTTT. Its translation is CASSGGGPASGNTIYF.

The chain couples TRBV11-3 to TRBJ2-2; 12 bases agree with TRBD2. CDR1 and CDR2 (germline): SGHNT, YENEEA. CDR3 length: 16 amino acids. After removal of 3 bases from V and 4 bases from J, the junction contained 3 bases not matched to a gene. CDR3 in DNA: TGTGCCAGCAGCTTCAGACTAGCGGGGGTCACCGGGGAGCTGTTTTTT. Translation: CASSFRLAGVTGELFF. The whole variable domain, filled in from reference TRBV11-3 and TRBJ2-2, reads EAGVVQSPRYKIIEKKQPVAFWCNPISGHNTLYWYLQNLGQGPELLIRYENEEAVDDSQLPKDRFSAERLKGVDSTLKIQPAELGDSAVYLCASSFRLAGVTGELFFGEGSRLTVL.

The rearrangement joins TRBV5-1 to TRBJ2-1, with a weak D call TRBD2 (6 bases). In germline, CDR1 is SGHRS, CDR2 YFSETQ. This CDR3 has 14 residues. Trimming pared 2 bases from V and 8 bases from J, leaving 14 bases between. The CDR3 DNA is TGCGCCAGCAGCTTCACGGGAGAAGCCGATGAGCAGTTCTTC. This translates into CASSFTGEADEQFF. Combining the CDR3 with reference TRBV5-1 and TRBJ2-1 gives the whole variable domain KAGVTQTPRYLIKTRGQQVTLSCSPISGHRSVSWYQQTPGQGLQFLFEYFSETQRNKGNFPGRFSGRQFSNSRSEMNVSTLELGDSALYLCASSFTGEADEQFFGPGTRLTVL.

The genes are TRBV19 and TRBJ1-5, with TRBD1 as a possible D gene (6 bases). The CDR3 is made up of 15 amino acids. In germline, CDR1 is LNHDA, CDR2 SQIVND (reference sequence). The germline V and J ends were trimmed by 1 base and 7 bases, with 14 bases remaining between them. The CDR3 DNA sequence: TGTGCCAGTAGTATAGTTGTTACAGGGCGGCAGCCCCAGCATTTT. This encodes CASSIVVTGRQPQHF.

The chain employs TRBV5-1 and TRBJ1-2; D unclear. The V gene lost 0 bases and the J gene lost 3 bases, with 6 bases spanning the gap. Germline V gene data show CDR1 as SGHRS and CDR2 as YFSETQ. The CDR3 has 13 residues. The DNA of the CDR3 is TGCGCCAGCAGCTTGGATCAAGACTATGGCTACACCTTC. The encoded protein is CASSLDQDYGYTF. Full variable domain (missing parts from reference TRBV5-1 and TRBJ1-2): KAGVTQTPRYLIKTRGQQVTLSCSPISGHRSVSWYQQTPGQGLQFLFEYFSETQRNKGNFPGRFSGRQFSNSRSEMNVSTLELGDSALYLCASSLDQDYGYTFGSGTRLTVV.

With regard to this clone: This sample also contains other DNA sequences that code for the same CDR3. V and J are TRBV27 and TRBJ1-5; maybe TRBD1 (5 bases). The CDR3 is made up of 14 amino acids. Germline V lookup: CDR1 MNHEY, CDR2 SMNVEV (reference sequence). V lost 3 bases to trimming and J lost 4 bases, with 10 bases between them. CDR3 DNA sequence: TGTGCCAGCAGTTTTGGGGGTGTAAATCAGCCCCAGCATTTT. This encodes CASSFGGVNQPQHF.

V and J are TRBV6-1 and TRBJ2-3; D gene ambiguous. The CDR3 is made up of 15 amino acids. CDR1 is MNHNS and CDR2 is SASEGT in the germline V gene. The V and J ends lost 5 bases and 5 bases respectively, with 17 bases between them. DNA of the CDR3: TGTGCCAGCAGTCGGAAAGTGTCTTTCGTAGATACGCAGTATTTT. This translates into CASSRKVSFVDTQYF.

The J gene is TRBJ2-7, the V gene TRBV28; 8 positions match TRBD2. The germline V gene has CDR1 MDHEN and CDR2 SYDVKM. This CDR3 region has 15 residues. V was clipped by 3 bases and J by 2 bases; unmatched bases: 6. CDR3 sequence reads: CASSFRLAGTYEQYF. CDR3 sequence (DNA): TGTGCCAGCAGTTTTAGGCTAGCGGGTACCTACGAGCAGTACTTC.

The genes are TRBV30 and TRBJ2-1, with 11 bases identical to TRBD2. The germline CDR1 and CDR2 sequences are GTSNPN and SVGIG (reference sequence). This CDR3 is 12 amino acids long. The J segment lost 16 bases and the V segment lost 3 bases, leaving 8 bases of the junction unmatched. CDR3 amino acids: CAWSPGGTSGFF. CDR3 nucleotide sequence: TGTGCCTGGAGCCCCGGGGGGACTAGCGGTTTCTTC. Based on the CDR3 plus reference TRBV30 and TRBJ2-1, the full variable domain is SQTIHQWPATLVQPVGSPLSLECTVEGTSNPNLYWYRQAAGRGLQLLFYSVGIGQISSEVPQNLSASRPQDRQFILSSKKLLLSDSGFYLCAWSPGGTSGFFGPGTRLTVL.

This clone appeared a single time. The chain is built from TRBV11-2 and TRBJ1-4; 11 bases agree with TRBD1. The CDR3 loop spans 19 amino acids. CDR1 is SGHAT, CDR2 FQNNGV, per germline. Unmatched junction bases numbered 13, after V lost 3 bases and J lost 4 bases. CDR3 DNA: TGTGCCAGCAGCTTGAAAAATCCGGGACAGGGGGGGCTTAATGAAAAACTGTTTTTT. This encodes CASSLKNPGQGGLNEKLFF.